Listed below are T cell receptor beta chains from one sample, sequenced in a study of cytomegalovirus exposure and HLA in healthy donors. Only in-frame clones appear in the TCRdb table, and some are missing; sequencing was by immunoSEQ multiplex PCR. The repertoire has roughly 80,000 clones, under 65% of them found once; the top ten carry roughly 4%. The sequenced sample was PBMCs. Receptor source: a male donor in good health and CMV-seropositive. Both conserved end residues are part of each CDR3. Fields, in order: clone size, V gene, CDR3 protein. Rows give clone size only sometimes, using once, few, many, or a class for an expanded clone.

clone_size: NA
v_call: TRBV6-5
cdr3_aa: CASSYSPEGNGDEQFF

clone_size: NA
v_call: TRBV19
cdr3_aa: CASSAGQGNFNEKLFF

clone_size: NA
v_call: TRBV5-6
cdr3_aa: CASSRDFRSFQETQYF

clone_size: NA
v_call: TRBV2
cdr3_aa: CASSEGTRTDEQFF

clone_size: NA
v_call: TRBV7-9
cdr3_aa: CASSPSYEQYF

clone_size: few
v_call: TRBV25-1
cdr3_aa: CASSPPGENYGYTF

clone_size: NA
v_call: TRBV7-9
cdr3_aa: CASSLAQGTVSYEQYF

clone_size: few
v_call: TRBV5-1
cdr3_aa: CASSLGQGRGHEQYF

clone_size: NA
v_call: TRBV7-3
cdr3_aa: CASSLAPGLDTEAFF

clone_size: NA
v_call: TRBV30
cdr3_aa: CAWSEHSVAKNIQYF

clone_size: once
v_call: TRBV29-1
cdr3_aa: CSVPPGASGSYNEQFF

clone_size: NA
v_call: TRBV29-1
cdr3_aa: CSVEGLAGGAVEAFF

clone_size: few
v_call: TRBV11-3
cdr3_aa: CASSLAGQGAVNEQFF

clone_size: NA
v_call: TRBV2
cdr3_aa: CASIPPGTRVHDEQFF

clone_size: NA
v_call: TRBV6-1
cdr3_aa: CASSEGIGGARYAFF

clone_size: medium-sized
v_call: TRBV4-3
cdr3_aa: CASSQDGGRNEKLFF

clone_size: few
v_call: TRBV19
cdr3_aa: CASSMGRAETQYF

clone_size: NA
v_call: TRBV9
cdr3_aa: CASSVSGVNTIYF

clone_size: NA
v_call: TRBV28
cdr3_aa: CASSLAGTGVSYGYTF

clone_size: once
v_call: TRBV9
cdr3_aa: CASSVSAGGLSYEQYF

clone_size: few
v_call: TRBV18
cdr3_aa: CASSPTGSNYEQYF

clone_size: NA
v_call: TRBV25-1
cdr3_aa: CASSEGDRGNQPQHF

clone_size: NA
v_call: TRBV27
cdr3_aa: CASSLRGKGNTIYF

clone_size: NA
v_call: TRBV7-6
cdr3_aa: CASSLSGGSLGTDTQYF

clone_size: NA
v_call: TRBV28
cdr3_aa: CASSSRQRHSNQPQHF

clone_size: NA
v_call: TRBV5-4
cdr3_aa: CASSGRDSPTGELFF

clone_size: NA
v_call: TRBV9
cdr3_aa: CASSVGGGANTEAFF

clone_size: NA
v_call: TRBV30
cdr3_aa: CAWSGVNNEQFF

clone_size: NA
v_call: TRBV5-5
cdr3_aa: CASSTERQGWTEAFF

clone_size: NA
v_call: TRBV5-1
cdr3_aa: CASSIDRGQSYEQYF

clone_size: many
v_call: TRBV27
cdr3_aa: CASSLVAGTYTEAFF

clone_size: NA
v_call: TRBV30
cdr3_aa: CAWGTLEGWELFF

clone_size: NA
v_call: TRBV5-1
cdr3_aa: CASSPLAHTREQYF

clone_size: NA
v_call: TRBV28
cdr3_aa: CASSFFHTGQGGDKKDLPNTQYF

clone_size: once
v_call: TRBV30
cdr3_aa: CAWGQGDNEQFF

clone_size: NA
v_call: TRBV12-5
cdr3_aa: CASGDGTGVNTEAFF

clone_size: NA
v_call: TRBV6-5
cdr3_aa: CASRLVQAGTGELFF

clone_size: NA
v_call: TRBV7-9
cdr3_aa: CASSLVDNEQFF

clone_size: few
v_call: TRBV19
cdr3_aa: CASRIAAGSYEQYF

clone_size: NA
v_call: TRBV30
cdr3_aa: CAWMGQPNEKLFF

clone_size: NA
v_call: TRBV29-1
cdr3_aa: CSVEGGGEPTDTQYF

clone_size: NA
v_call: TRBV6-1
cdr3_aa: CASSAPIGGGETQYF

clone_size: NA
v_call: TRBV11-3
cdr3_aa: CASSSRTGVNTEAFF

clone_size: NA
v_call: TRBV30
cdr3_aa: CAWSLSGSSGRIYEQYF

clone_size: NA
v_call: TRBV7-3
cdr3_aa: CASSTYPDRSTVGELFF

clone_size: once
v_call: TRBV5-1
cdr3_aa: CASSTGGMNTEAFF

clone_size: NA
v_call: TRBV5-4
cdr3_aa: CASSSNNEQFF

clone_size: medium-sized
v_call: TRBV5-1
cdr3_aa: CASSPGTGGLYEQYF

clone_size: NA
v_call: TRBV28
cdr3_aa: CASRYTSTGELFF

clone_size: NA
v_call: TRBV6-6
cdr3_aa: CASSSRLAGGTDTQYF

clone_size: NA
v_call: TRBV7-6
cdr3_aa: CASSLWTGRGEQYF

clone_size: NA
v_call: TRBV7-2
cdr3_aa: CASSRDTEQYF

clone_size: NA
v_call: TRBV6-5
cdr3_aa: CASSHPTGPQETQYF

clone_size: few
v_call: TRBV5-4
cdr3_aa: CASRAGLEEKLFF

clone_size: NA
v_call: TRBV5-4
cdr3_aa: CASSLRTVYEQYF

clone_size: NA
v_call: TRBV30
cdr3_aa: CAWSDPHLNTTF

clone_size: NA
v_call: TRBV6-5
cdr3_aa: CASSYLGEQYF

clone_size: few
v_call: TRBV10-3
cdr3_aa: CAISEPPGHRNYGYTF

clone_size: few
v_call: TRBV19
cdr3_aa: CASSKAGGLGETQYF